Listed below are T cell receptor beta chains from one sample, sequenced in a study of vaccination effects on CD4 cells after COVID-19. Their antigen targets remain unknown. Sequenced by immunoSEQ multiplex PCR; TCRdb stores in-frame clones only, minus some. The sample records about 41,000 clones, roughly 70% being singletons. The material sequenced was CD4+ T cells from PBMCs cultured with HCoV-OC43 spike peptides, taken before COVID-19 vaccination. Receptors were obtained from a human donor who received a COVID-19 vaccine. Both conserved end residues are trimmed from each CDR3.

j_call v_call cdr3_length cdr3_aa
TRBJ1-6 TRBV4-3 12 ASSQDRSNSPLH
TRBJ1-6 TRBV27 12 ASSFNSPNSPLH
TRBJ1-3 TRBV18 12 ASSLQGSGNTIY
TRBJ2-7 TRBV2 13 ASSDLWTGLYEQY
TRBJ1-1 TRBV30 13 AWSPTDRGDTEAF
TRBJ1-5 TRBV7-8 12 ASSSQGVGQPQH
TRBJ1-2 TRBV6-6 13 ASSYSRGGLYGYT
TRBJ2-5 TRBV30 10 AWSVTRETQY
TRBJ1-6 TRBV28 13 ASSTLTGDNSPLH
TRBJ2-2 TRBV30 12 AWRGGGNTGELF
TRBJ1-2 TRBV27 11 ASSFTQAQGYT
TRBJ1-1 TRBV25-1 11 ASSDPWNTEAF
TRBJ1-5 TRBV5-3 17 ARSPWTGRYFYSNQPQH
TRBJ2-3 TRBV29-1 11 SVDGGTLDTQY
TRBJ1-1 TRBV10-3 12 AIRTGGREAEAF
TRBJ2-5 TRBV6-5 12 ASSYSFGSETQY
TRBJ1-1 TRBV7-2 14 ASSLAPQGLNTEAF
TRBJ2-7 TRBV10-3 10 ATGPKGYEQY
TRBJ2-3 TRBV2 10 ASGSGTDTQY
TRBJ2-1 TRBV5-4 12 ASSLVDRRNEQF
TRBJ2-5 TRBV7-7 13 ASSSSWGDQETQY
TRBJ2-1 TRBV21-1 14 ASSAPVGSSYNEQF
TRBJ2-7 TRBV18 12 ASSPGPSAAEQY
TRBJ2-3 TRBV14 12 ASSQGLVTDTQY
TRBJ2-4 TRBV4-3 16 ASSQGLAGGVTKNIQY
TRBJ1-2 TRBV10-3 12 AISERGRVDGYT
TRBJ2-1 TRBV27 16 ASSPPLWTSGRGLEQF
TRBJ2-7 TRBV30 13 AWSTKLAGGYEQY
TRBJ1-2 TRBV19 13 ASSIGQGEVYGYT
TRBJ1-2 TRBV14 11 ASSQGQNYGYT
TRBJ1-2 TRBV7-2 14 ASSLDGANSNYGYT
TRBJ2-2 TRBV6-2/TRBV6-3 11 ASSLSGVGELF
TRBJ2-3 TRBV13 14 ASSLGGGGARGTQY
TRBJ2-6 TRBV15 14 ATSRDGLAGANVLT
TRBJ2-5 TRBV19 13 ASSRTLTSEYGQY
TRBJ2-3 TRBV5-4 12 ASRLAGGPDTQY
TRBJ2-1 TRBV5-1 14 ASSLDASGGSNEQF
TRBJ2-1 TRBV2 15 ASSPLAGGNLYNEQF
TRBJ1-3 TRBV11-2 10 ASSLQGNTIY
TRBJ1-6 TRBV19 12 ASSNRGDNSPLH
TRBJ2-1 TRBV6-4 13 ASSALAGPYNEQF
TRBJ1-1 TRBV11-1 12 ASSQPGGLTEAF
TRBJ2-3 TRBV12-3/TRBV12-4 11 ASSSGITDTQY
TRBJ2-3 TRBV6-5 13 ASSLDRGAGDTQY
TRBJ2-1 TRBV19 14 ASSIEGQGGYNEQF
TRBJ2-3 TRBV11-2 14 ASSPTRTARTDTQY
TRBJ1-4 TRBV29-1 14 SVVVSLGQEAGKLF
TRBJ1-1 TRBV18 15 ASSPLSRGLGGTEAF
TRBJ2-3 TRBV28 14 ASSRWTSGSTDTQY